A selection of T cell receptor beta chains follows, all from one sample in a study of response to subunit inactivated influenza vaccine. TCRdb re-derived calls from the RT-PCR reads in MiXCR, one entry per CDR3 protein. This table holds around 170,000 distinct CDR3 sequences, 9.5% to 12% found once. The source material was CD8+ T cells sorted from PBMCs, sampled roughly 24 months after vaccination. These receptors were obtained from a man aged 45 to 70 who received an inactivated influenza vaccine. Both conserved end residues are part of each CDR3. A D gene is named only where the DNA matches it firmly. Clone size, where shown, is once, few, many, or a class for clones that have expanded.

v_call,clone_size,d_call,j_call,cdr3_nt,cdr3_aa
TRBV5-1,many,.,TRBJ2-1,TGCGCCAGCAGCTTGGATCCGGGGGCGAATGAGCAGTTCTTC,CASSLDPGANEQFF
TRBV29-1,few,.,TRBJ2-2,TGCAGCGTTGAATATGGGATGAACACCGGGGAGCTGTTTTTT,CSVEYGMNTGELFF
TRBV7-9,few,TRBD1,TRBJ2-5,TGTGCCAGCAGCCCGCGACAGGGGTACCAAGAGACCCAGTACTTC,CASSPRQGYQETQYF
TRBV24-1,few,.,TRBJ2-5,TGTGCCACCAGTGTCGGACAGACGATTGAAGAGACCCAGTACTTC,CATSVGQTIEETQYF
TRBV6-1,few,.,TRBJ2-2,TGTGCCAGCAGTGTTGAAGTAGGAAACACCGGGGAGCTGTTTTTT,CASSVEVGNTGELFF
TRBV3-1,few,TRBD2,TRBJ2-5,TGTGCCAGCAGCCAAAGACTAGCGGAGATCCAAGAGACCCAGTACTTC,CASSQRLAEIQETQYF
TRBV9,few,TRBD1,TRBJ2-7,TGTGCCAGCAGCCCTGGGACAGGGGGCTTCTACGAGCAGTACTTC,CASSPGTGGFYEQYF
TRBV4-1,many,TRBD1,TRBJ2-5,TGCGCCAGCAGCCAAGAAGGGGGCTTCGGGGAGACCCAGTACTTC,CASSQEGGFGETQYF
TRBV27,many,TRBD1,TRBJ2-7,TGTGCCAGCAGTCCACTCCGACAGGGGGGAACCTACGAGCAGTACTTC,CASSPLRQGGTYEQYF
TRBV12-5,many,TRBD2,TRBJ2-2,TGTGCTAGTGGTCCCGGAGCGGGAACCGGGGAGCTGTTTTTT,CASGPGAGTGELFF
TRBV6-2/TRBV6-3,.,.,TRBJ1-5,TGTGCCAGCAGTTGGGACAACAATCAGCCCCAGCATTTT,CASSWDNNQPQHF
TRBV27,.,.,TRBJ2-2,TGTGCCAGCAGTTTGGGCGGGTACATCGTAAACGGGGAGCTGTTTTTT,CASSLGGYIVNGELFF
TRBV20-1,few,TRBD1,TRBJ2-7,TGCAGTGCTTCGGGACAGGGATCCTACGAGCAGTACTTC,CSASGQGSYEQYF
TRBV20-1,few,TRBD2,TRBJ2-7,TGCAGTGCTAGTTGGGCGGGAGCCCTCTCCTACGAGCAGTACTTC,CSASWAGALSYEQYF
TRBV9,few,.,TRBJ2-1,TGTGCCAGCAGCGTAGGGGGGGGCCTAGACAATGAGCAGTTCTTC,CASSVGGGLDNEQFF
TRBV14,.,.,TRBJ2-7,TGTGCCAGCAGCCATCTCGGTTCCCACGAGCAGTACTTC,CASSHLGSHEQYF
TRBV4-3,few,.,TRBJ2-2,TGCGCCAGCAGCCAAGGAGCGACGGTTAACACCGGGGAGCTGTTTTTT,CASSQGATVNTGELFF
TRBV9,.,TRBD2,TRBJ2-3,TGTGCCAGCAGCGTGTCGTTGGTAGCGGGAGAGTGGAGCACAGATACGCAGTATTTT,CASSVSLVAGEWSTDTQYF
TRBV12-3/TRBV12-4,.,.,TRBJ2-5,TGTGCCAGCAGTTTATCAACGGACCAAGAGACCCAGTACTTC,CASSLSTDQETQYF
TRBV6-5,many,.,TRBJ2-2,TGTGCCAGCAGTTACTCGTTCCTAGCGTTGAACACCGGGGAGCTGTTTTTT,CASSYSFLALNTGELFF
TRBV7-2,many,.,TRBJ2-7,TGTGCCAGCAGCTGGGGGTCCTCCTACGAGCAGTACTTC,CASSWGSSYEQYF
TRBV6-2/TRBV6-3,.,.,TRBJ2-5,TGTGCCAGCAGTTACTCCGTCAAGACCCAGTACTTC,CASSYSVKTQYF
TRBV4-3,.,TRBD2,TRBJ2-3,TGCGCCAGCGGGGGGGGAGGGACCACAGATACGCAGTATTTT,CASGGGGTTDTQYF
TRBV28,few,TRBD2,TRBJ2-1,TGTGCCAGCAGTGCCCGAAGCGGGGGTGAGCAGTTCTTC,CASSARSGGEQFF
TRBV7-9,.,.,TRBJ1-6,TGTGCCAGCAGCTTGTCGGGAAATTCACCCCTCCACTTT,CASSLSGNSPLHF
TRBV6-5,few,TRBD2,TRBJ2-3,TGTGCCAGCAGTTTTTTAGCGGGAGGGCCTTCAGATACGCAGTATTTT,CASSFLAGGPSDTQYF
TRBV9,many,TRBD1,TRBJ2-7,TGTGCCAGCAGTCCCGGGACAGCCCCCTGGGAGCAGTACTTC,CASSPGTAPWEQYF